The 28 T cell receptor beta chains reported below all come from one sample, sequenced in a study of blood T cell repertoires in COVID-19. TCRdb's copy holds only in-frame clones and misses some; the assay was immunoSEQ multiplex PCR. Seen here are fewer than 250,000 clones, about four fifths observed once, and the top ten hold more than 4.5%. What was sequenced was peripheral blood. Every receptor here comes from a woman in her 70s with active or convalescent COVID-19.

The rearrangement joins TRBV11-2 to TRBJ2-2; weak D call: TRBD1 (6 bases). The CDR3 is made up of 14 amino acids. The V end lost 5 bases, the J end lost 6 bases, and 13 bases lay between the germline ends. CDR1 SGHAT and CDR2 FQNNGV come from the germline V gene. CDR3 region: CASSPVRGPGELFF. CDR3 DNA: TGTGCCAGCAGCCCGGTCAGGGGCCCCGGGGAGCTGTTTTTT.

Worth noting for this clone: The germline gene is not matched at one end of the junction; a read error may be the cause. The chain recombines TRBV2 with TRBJ2-3, with D perhaps matching TRBD2 (5 bases). The CDR3 extends over 14 amino acids. Germline CDR1 is SNHLY and CDR2 is FYNNEI. CDR3 region: CASSQAARTDTQYF. The CDR3 DNA reads as TGTGCCAGCAGTCAAGCGGCTCGCACAGATACGCAGTATTTT.

This sequence joins TRBV2 and TRBJ1-1, with 10 bases matching TRBD1. CDR3 length equals 13 residues. V gave up 6 bases and J gave up 11 bases; unmatched junction bases: 9. Germline CDR1 reads SNHLY; CDR2 reads FYNNEI. CDR3 bases: TGTGCCAGCAGCCGGGACAGGGGAGTTGAGGCTTTCTTT. This gives the protein CASSRDRGVEAFF.

The chain has TRBV28 and TRBJ1-1, with D unclear. Germline loops: CDR1 MDHEN, CDR2 SYDVKM. This CDR3 contains 11 residues. Deletions cut 4 bases from V and 5 bases from J, with 5 bases between. CDR3 nucleotides: TGTGCCAGCAGTTCTTTAACTGAAGCTTTCTTT. It specifies CASSSLTEAFF.

The V call is TRBV3-1 (or the pseudogene TRBV3-2), the J call TRBJ1-3; 7 nucleotides agree with TRBD1. Per germline, CDR1 LGHDT and CDR2 YNNKEL (reference sequence). Trimming at V came to 2 bases and at J to 0 bases, leaving 13 bases not matched to a gene. The CDR3 runs to 19 residues. The CDR3 protein is CASSQIIGYRGHSGNTIYF. Here the CDR3 DNA reads TGTGCCAGCAGCCAAATCATCGGCTACAGGGGCCACTCTGGAAACACCATATATTTT.

This chain connects TRBV29-1 to TRBJ2-5; TRBD2 might be the D (7 bases). Trimming shortened V by 5 bases and J by 6 bases, and 22 bases separated the two germline ends. The V gene's germline CDR1 is SQVTM and CDR2 ANQGSEA. This CDR3 has 15 residues. The CDR3 nucleotides are TGCAGCGTTTCCCCCCCAGGGGCGGGGGCGAAGACCCAGTACTTC. Its protein product is CSVSPPGAGAKTQYF.

The V call is TRBV18, the J call TRBJ2-7; no definite D call. With 3 bases removed from V and 3 bases from J, the gap between germline ends came to 3 bases. Germline values: CDR1 KGHSH, CDR2 LQKENI. CDR3 length: 11 residues. CDR3 DNA: TGTGCCAGCTCACCCGGCTACGAGCAGTACTTC. This translates into CASSPGYEQYF.

The V call is TRBV2, the J call TRBJ2-2, with 11 bases aligning to TRBD2. Germline V CDR1 and CDR2: SNHLY, FYNNEI. The CDR3 is 18 amino acids. J gave up 4 bases and V 8 bases, and 15 bases lay outside the gene matches. CDR3 bases: TGTGCCAGCTCCCCCCTAGCGGGAGGTGTCAAGGGCACCGGGGAGCTGTTTTTT. It specifies CASSPLAGGVKGTGELFF.

The chain couples TRBV2 to TRBJ2-3; D possibly corresponds to TRBD1 (6 bases). Germline loops: CDR1 SNHLY, CDR2 FYNNEI. Trimming left V 3 bases short and J 0 bases short, with 13 bases between. CDR3 length: 16 residues. DNA of the CDR3: TGTGCCAGCAGTGAGGACAGCACCTCTAGCACAGATACGCAGTATTTT. It specifies CASSEDSTSSTDTQYF.

This clone was detected a few times. The gene calls are TRBV5-6 and TRBJ2-3, with no clear D. This CDR3 comprises 14 residues. From germline, CDR1 is SGHDT and CDR2 YYEEEE. The germline V and J ends were trimmed by 6 bases and 2 bases, with 13 bases remaining between them. CDR3 sequence (DNA): TGTGCCAGCAACTCATATACCCTCACAGATACGCAGTATTTT. This codes for CASNSYTLTDTQYF.

The chain couples TRBV5-1 to TRBJ1-2, with 10 bases aligning to TRBD1. The CDR3 loop spans 14 amino acids. The V and J ends lost 3 bases and 3 bases, in that order; junction bases with no gene match: 2. Germline CDR1 and CDR2: SGHRS and YFSETQ. CDR3 coding DNA: TGCGCCAGCAGCTCCGGACAGGGGGACTATGGCTACACCTTC. Translation gives CASSSGQGDYGYTF.

This chain uses TRBV5-4 with TRBJ2-7, with 8 bases lining up with TRBD1. The CDR3 covers 13 residues. The germline CDR1 and CDR2 sequences are SGHNT and YYREEE (reference sequence). J was trimmed by 5 bases and V by 2 bases; bases with no gene match: 3. CDR3 residues: CASSFGQGDEQYF. The CDR3 nucleotides read TGTGCCAGCAGCTTCGGACAGGGTGACGAGCAGTACTTC.

CDR3 DNA: TGTGCCAGCAGCTTAGGGACAGGGGGCTTTTCAGCGGGGCAGCCCCAGCATTTT. It is translated as CASSLGTGGFSAGQPQHF. V usage is TRBV28 and J usage is TRBJ1-5; the match to TRBD1 covers 12 bases. This CDR3 is built from 18 residues. Germline trimming cut 6 bases from V and 7 bases from J; bases unmatched to any gene: 16. Germline values: CDR1 MDHEN, CDR2 SYDVKM.

The chain has TRBV5-1 and TRBJ2-3, with TRBD2 matching over 13 bases. The germline V gene encodes CDR1 SGHRS and CDR2 YFSETQ. This CDR3 has 18 residues. J was trimmed by 6 bases and V by 0 bases; bases with no gene match: 10. CDR3 in amino acids: CASSLGKARTSGSDTQYF. Written as DNA, the CDR3 is TGCGCCAGCAGCTTGGGGAAAGCCAGGACTAGCGGGAGTGATACGCAGTATTTT.

The genes are TRBV5-1 and TRBJ1-4; 11 nucleotides line up with TRBD1. The V segment lost 4 bases and the J segment 7 bases; nucleotides outside the gene matches: 9. The germline CDR1 and CDR2 sequences are SGHRS and YFSETQ. The CDR3 is 16 amino acids. The DNA of the CDR3 is TGCGCCAGCAGCCACACCGGGACAGGGGGGAGTGAAAAACTGTTTTTT. Amino acids: CASSHTGTGGSEKLFF.

This chain links TRBV7-9 with TRBJ2-2; perhaps TRBD1 as D (6 bases). From germline, CDR1 is SEHNR and CDR2 FQNEAQ (reference sequence). V lost 7 bases and J 6 bases, leaving 15 bases between the germline ends. The CDR3 is made up of 14 amino acids. In DNA, the CDR3 is TGTGCCAGCAAGGTTACAGGGTTGGCCGGGGAGCTGTTTTTT. Its translation is CASKVTGLAGELFF.

The chain uses TRBV6-5 and TRBJ2-2; D might be TRBD1 (5 bases). This CDR3 has 16 amino acids. Germline loops: CDR1 MNHEY, CDR2 SVGAGI. V gave up 0 bases and J gave up 1 base, with 9 bases separating them. Here the CDR3 DNA reads TGTGCCAGCAGTTACTCGTACAGGAGGAACACCGGGGAGCTGTTTTTT. This sequence encodes CASSYSYRRNTGELFF.

The CDR3 DNA is TGTGCCAGCAGCCTAGGTTCCGGGAGGGGGAGAGGCGAGCAGTACTTC. It codes for CASSLGSGRGRGEQYF. The J gene is TRBJ2-7, the V gene TRBV7-9; the match to TRBD2 covers 8 bases. CDR1 and CDR2 (germline): SEHNR, FQNEAQ (reference sequence). With V trimmed by 5 bases and J by 6 bases, 15 bases remained unmatched. This CDR3 region has 16 residues.

This clone was counted a single time. The V and J genes are TRBV5-5 and TRBJ2-2; the D gene is possibly TRBD1 (5 bases). Germline CDR1 is SGHKS and CDR2 is YYEKEE (reference sequence). V lost 4 bases and J 4 bases, leaving 14 bases between the germline ends. The CDR3 length is 15 residues. The CDR3 sequence: CASSPQGDGTGELFF. CDR3 bases: TGTGCCAGCAGCCCTCAGGGTGACGGCACCGGGGAGCTGTTTTTT.

The chain couples TRBV4-1 to TRBJ2-7, with 10 bases that match TRBD2. The CDR3 length is 15 residues. Losses at the gene ends were 1 base for V and 5 bases for J; bases not matched to a gene: 5. The V gene's germline CDR1 is MGHRA and CDR2 YSYEKL. The DNA of the CDR3 is TGCGCCAGCAGCCAAGTAACTAGCGGGAAGGACGAGCAGTACTTC. Translating gives CASSQVTSGKDEQYF.

This clone was detected only a few times. The CDR3 reads CASSPGTVLAKNIQYF. CDR3 nucleotide sequence: TGTGCCAGCAGTCCTGGGACAGTATTAGCCAAAAACATTCAGTACTTC. The genes are TRBV27 and TRBJ2-4, with 7 positions matching TRBD1. The CDR3 consists of 16 residues. V shed 5 bases, J shed 0 bases, and the junction held 7 bases outside the gene matches. Germline values: CDR1 MNHEY, CDR2 SMNVEV (reference sequence).

This chain joins TRBV4-1 and TRBJ2-7; D gene ambiguous. The CDR3 totals 15 residues. Germline V lookup: CDR1 MGHRA, CDR2 YSYEKL. V was shortened by 1 base and J by 4 bases, with 14 bases between the two germline ends. CDR3 nucleotide sequence: TGCGCCAGCAGCCAAGTGATATTACAGATGTACGAGCAGTACTTC. This codes for CASSQVILQMYEQYF.

The chain is built from TRBV19 and TRBJ1-6; a possible D gene is TRBD1 (5 bases). With 7 bases removed from V and 5 bases from J, the gap between germline ends came to 18 bases. The CDR3 consists of 16 residues. Germline V lookup: CDR1 LNHDA, CDR2 SQIVND (reference sequence). The CDR3 reads CASNPQRGLDNSPLHF. CDR3 coding DNA: TGTGCCAGTAACCCCCAACGGGGACTTGATAATTCACCCCTCCACTTT.

CDR3 nucleotide sequence: TGTGCCAGCAGCTCCCAGGGGGGAGCTGGGTCACCCCTCCACTTT. This codes for CASSSQGGAGSPLHF. V and J are TRBV11-2 and TRBJ1-6; 7 bases map to TRBD1. This CDR3 has 15 amino acids. CDR1 is SGHAT, CDR2 FQNNGV, per germline. V was pared by 4 bases and J by 10 bases, with 10 bases of the junction left unmatched.

The chain couples TRBV28 to TRBJ2-7, with 8 nucleotides matching TRBD2. The germline V gene has CDR1 MDHEN and CDR2 SYDVKM. The CDR3 runs 15 residues. J gave up 0 bases and V 4 bases, and 5 bases lay outside the gene matches. The CDR3 bases are TGTGCCAGCAGTTCCGGGACTAGGGACTCCTACGAGCAGTACTTC. The encoded protein is CASSSGTRDSYEQYF. Full variable domain (remainder filled in from reference TRBV28 and TRBJ2-7): DVKVTQSSRYLVKRTGEKVFLECVQDMDHENMFWYRQDPGLGLRLIYFSYDVKMKEKGDIPEGYSVSREKKERFSLILESASTNQTSMYLCASSSGTRDSYEQYFGPGTRLTVT.

CDR3 in amino acids: CASSYRGRFSNQPQHF. The CDR3 DNA reads as TGTGCCAGCAGTTACAGGGGGCGGTTTAGCAATCAGCCCCAGCATTTT. The chain combines TRBV6-5 with TRBJ1-5; 7 nucleotides align to TRBD1. V trimming: 2 bases; J trimming: 0 bases; junction bases outside the gene matches: 4. Germline assignment: CDR1 MNHEY and CDR2 SVGAGI. CDR3 length: 16 amino acids.

This clone has just a few counts. This rearrangement joins TRBV15 to TRBJ2-1, with D unresolved. This CDR3 has 14 residues. The V gene lost 1 base and the J gene lost 5 bases, with 9 bases spanning the gap. In germline, CDR1 is LNHNV, CDR2 YYDKDF (reference sequence). CDR3 region: CATSRVNSNNEQFF. The CDR3, as DNA: TGTGCCACCAGCAGAGTTAACAGCAACAATGAGCAGTTCTTC. The variable domain in full, completed from reference TRBV15 and TRBJ2-1, reads DAMVIQNPRYQVTQFGKPVTLSCSQTLNHNVMYWYQQKSSQAPKLLFHYYDKDFNNEADTPDNFQSRRPNTSFCFLDIRSPGLGDTAMYLCATSRVNSNNEQFFGPGTRLTVL.

This chain links TRBV2 with TRBJ1-2; TRBD1 aligns across 9 bases. The CDR3 contains 13 residues. In germline, CDR1 is SNHLY, CDR2 FYNNEI. J gave up 4 bases and V 8 bases, and 5 bases lay outside the gene matches. CDR3 in amino acids: CASLRGQGYGYTF. DNA for the CDR3: TGTGCCAGCCTCCGGGGACAGGGCTATGGCTACACCTTC. The full variable domain, in which reference TRBV2 and TRBJ1-2 provide the parts outside the CDR3, is EPEVTQTPSHQVTQMGQEVILRCVPISNHLYFYWYRQILGQKVEFLVSFYNNEISEKSEIFDDQFSVERPDGSNFTLKIRSTKLEDSAMYFCASLRGQGYGYTFGSGTRLTVV.